This T cell receptor (beta chain) was captured in a study of T cell repertoires in cytomegalovirus infection. As for the study in general: From public TCR beta signatures came an indication of both CMV infection and matching HLA type.

General study points: Dominating the ex vivo response were HLA-C-restricted CMV-specific TCR beta clonotypes. Accumulated public TCR beta family frequency recognized individuals carrying CMV together with the relevant HLA.

MiXCR, applied by TCRdb to the reads, yields one record per CDR3 protein. The sample contains about 300,000 distinct CDR3 sequences, 9.6% of which appear only once. This clonotype was seen a few times. Its target is not known. This TCR was sampled from a human donor in good health (CMV status not recorded). Some clones in this sample may be carry-over from other donors' samples. Sequenced: PBMCs.

The CDR3 loop is CSARKVQETQYF. CDR3 DNA sequence: TGCAGTGCTAGAAAGGTTCAAGAGACCCAGTACTTC. The chain links TRBV20-1 to TRBJ2-5, with D uncertain. CDR1 is DFQATT and CDR2 is SNEGSKA in the germline V gene (reference sequence). Trimming cost V 2 bases and J 2 bases, with 6 bases left between them. The CDR3 covers 12 residues.